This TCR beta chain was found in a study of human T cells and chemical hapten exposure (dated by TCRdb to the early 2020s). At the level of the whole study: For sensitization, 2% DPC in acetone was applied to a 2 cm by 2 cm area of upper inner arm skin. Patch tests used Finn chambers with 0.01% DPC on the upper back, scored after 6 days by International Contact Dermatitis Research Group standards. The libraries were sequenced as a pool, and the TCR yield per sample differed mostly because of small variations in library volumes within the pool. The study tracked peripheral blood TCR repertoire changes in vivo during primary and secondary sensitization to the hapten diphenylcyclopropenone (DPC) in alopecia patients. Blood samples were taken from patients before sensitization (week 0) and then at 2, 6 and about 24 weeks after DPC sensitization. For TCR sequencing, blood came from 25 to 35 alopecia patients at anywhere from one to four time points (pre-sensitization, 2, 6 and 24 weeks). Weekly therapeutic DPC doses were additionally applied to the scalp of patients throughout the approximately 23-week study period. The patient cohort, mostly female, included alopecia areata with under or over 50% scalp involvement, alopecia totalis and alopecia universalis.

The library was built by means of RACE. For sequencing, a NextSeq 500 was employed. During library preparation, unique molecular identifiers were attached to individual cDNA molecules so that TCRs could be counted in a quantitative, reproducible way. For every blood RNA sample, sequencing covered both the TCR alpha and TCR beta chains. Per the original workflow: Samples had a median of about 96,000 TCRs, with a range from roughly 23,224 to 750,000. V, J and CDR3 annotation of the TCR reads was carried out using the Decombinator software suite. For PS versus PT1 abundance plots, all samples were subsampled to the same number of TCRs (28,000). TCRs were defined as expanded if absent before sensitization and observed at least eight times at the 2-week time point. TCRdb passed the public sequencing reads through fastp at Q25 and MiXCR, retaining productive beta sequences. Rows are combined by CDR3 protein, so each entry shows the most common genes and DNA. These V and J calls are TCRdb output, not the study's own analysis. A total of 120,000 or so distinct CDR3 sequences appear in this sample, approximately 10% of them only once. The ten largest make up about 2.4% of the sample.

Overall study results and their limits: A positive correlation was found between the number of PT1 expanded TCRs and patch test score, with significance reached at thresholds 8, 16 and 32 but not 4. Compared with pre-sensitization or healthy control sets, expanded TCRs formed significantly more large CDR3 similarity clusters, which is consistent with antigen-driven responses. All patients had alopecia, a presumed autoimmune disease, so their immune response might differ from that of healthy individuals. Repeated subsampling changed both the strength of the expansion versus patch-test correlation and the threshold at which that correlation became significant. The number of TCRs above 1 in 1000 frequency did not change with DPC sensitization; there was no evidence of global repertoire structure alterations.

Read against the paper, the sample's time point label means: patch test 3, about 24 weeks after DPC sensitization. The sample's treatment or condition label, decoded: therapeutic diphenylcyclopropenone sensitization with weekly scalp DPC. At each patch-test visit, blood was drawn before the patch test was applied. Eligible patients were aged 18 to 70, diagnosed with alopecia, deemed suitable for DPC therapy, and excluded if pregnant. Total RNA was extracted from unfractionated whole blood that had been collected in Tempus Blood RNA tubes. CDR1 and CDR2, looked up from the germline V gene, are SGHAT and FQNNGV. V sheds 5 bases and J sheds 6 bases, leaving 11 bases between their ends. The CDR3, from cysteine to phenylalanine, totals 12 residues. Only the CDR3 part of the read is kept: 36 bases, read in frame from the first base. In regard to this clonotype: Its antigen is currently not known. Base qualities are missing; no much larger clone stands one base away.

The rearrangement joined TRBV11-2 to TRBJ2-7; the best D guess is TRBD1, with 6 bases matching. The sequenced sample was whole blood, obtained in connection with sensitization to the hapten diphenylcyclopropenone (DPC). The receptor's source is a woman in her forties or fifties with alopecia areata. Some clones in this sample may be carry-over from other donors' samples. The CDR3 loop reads CASSKTGLEQYF. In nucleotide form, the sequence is TGTGCCAGCAGCAAGACAGGCCTCGAGCAGTACTTC.